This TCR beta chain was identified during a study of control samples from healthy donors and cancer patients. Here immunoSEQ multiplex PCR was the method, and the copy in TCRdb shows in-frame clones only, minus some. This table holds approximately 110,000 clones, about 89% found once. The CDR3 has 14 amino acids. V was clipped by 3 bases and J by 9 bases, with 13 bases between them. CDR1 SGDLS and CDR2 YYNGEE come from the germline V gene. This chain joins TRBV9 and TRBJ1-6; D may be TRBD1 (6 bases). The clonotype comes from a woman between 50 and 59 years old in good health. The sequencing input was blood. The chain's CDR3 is CASSGQVGGSPLHF. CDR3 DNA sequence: TGTGCCAGCAGCGGACAGGTGGGGGGTTCACCCCTCCACTTT.